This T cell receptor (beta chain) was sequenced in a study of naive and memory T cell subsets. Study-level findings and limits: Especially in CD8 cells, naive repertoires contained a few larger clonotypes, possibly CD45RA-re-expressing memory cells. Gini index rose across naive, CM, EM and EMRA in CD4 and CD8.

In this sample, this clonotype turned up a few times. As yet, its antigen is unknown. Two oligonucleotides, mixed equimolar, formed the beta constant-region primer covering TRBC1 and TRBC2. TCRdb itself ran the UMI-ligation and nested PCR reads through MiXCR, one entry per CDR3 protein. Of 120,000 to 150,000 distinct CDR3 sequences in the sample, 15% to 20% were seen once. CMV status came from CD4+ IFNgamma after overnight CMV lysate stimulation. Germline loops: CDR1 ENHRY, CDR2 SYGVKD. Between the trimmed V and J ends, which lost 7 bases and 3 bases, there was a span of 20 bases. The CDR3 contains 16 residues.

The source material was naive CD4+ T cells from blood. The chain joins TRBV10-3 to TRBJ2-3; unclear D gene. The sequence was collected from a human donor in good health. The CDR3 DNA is TGTGCCATCAACCCCCGACCACTTGGAGCGACAGATACGCAGTATTTT. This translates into CAINPRPLGATDTQYF.